The 4 T cell receptor beta chains in this list originate from one sample, sequenced in a study of blood T cell repertoires in COVID-19. Some clones are missing from TCRdb's copy, which holds only in-frame ones; the method was immunoSEQ multiplex PCR. The top ten hold about 11% of the sample, which has 110,000 to 150,000 clones, more than 70% seen once. Sequencing was performed on peripheral blood. All receptors derive from a man aged 50 to 59 with active or convalescent COVID-19.

The CDR3 sequence: CASSIAGGTGADTQYF. The DNA for the CDR3 is TGTGCCAGTAGTATAGCGGGGGGGACAGGGGCAGATACGCAGTATTTT. This rearrangement joins TRBV19 to TRBJ2-3; 10 positions agree with TRBD1. This CDR3 spans 16 amino acids. CDR1 LNHDA and CDR2 SQIVND come from the germline V gene (reference sequence). Trimming took 1 base from V and 4 from J; bases not matched to a gene: 5.

The chain is built from TRBV10-1 and TRBJ2-1; 7 nucleotides agree with TRBD2. This CDR3 contains 13 residues. The ends lost 5 bases at V and 8 bases at J; junction bases unmatched: 6. Germline CDR1 reads WNHNN; CDR2 reads SYGVQD (reference sequence). The CDR3 loop reads CASSKAGVHEQFF. The CDR3 coding sequence is TGCGCCAGCAGTAAGGCGGGAGTTCATGAGCAGTTCTTC.

This chain connects TRBV10-1 to TRBJ2-7; 7 bases agree with TRBD2. CDR1 and CDR2 (germline): WNHNN, SYGVQD (reference sequence). The CDR3 is made up of 14 amino acids. V was clipped by 0 bases and J by 2 bases; unmatched bases: 1. DNA for the CDR3: TGCGCCAGCAGTGAGTCTGCGGGAGCCTACGAGCAGTACTTC. Translating it yields CASSESAGAYEQYF.

The rearrangement uses TRBV30 and TRBJ2-7; 11 nucleotides match TRBD1. Trimming removed 7 bases from V and 3 bases from J; junction bases left unmatched: 2. Germline CDR1 and CDR2: GTSNPN and SVGIG (reference sequence). The CDR3 is 12 amino acids. Written as DNA, the CDR3 is TGTGCCTACGGGACAGGGGGCTACGAGCAGTACTTC. As protein: CAYGTGGYEQYF.